Sequencing of this T cell receptor (beta chain) was carried out in a study of shared clonotypes between healthy human individuals. Findings of the study overall: Estimated richness values were generally larger in naive subsets than in memory subsets.

The V and J ends lost 10 bases and 5 bases respectively, with 17 bases between them. Germline values: CDR1 ENHRY, CDR2 SYGVKD. The CDR3 spans 13 residues. In regard to this clone: Its target is not known.

The protocol was immunoSEQ multiplex PCR, while the TCRdb copy is restricted to in-frame clones and leaves out a portion. This table has about 1 million clones, roughly 75% appearing once. The TCR sequence derives from a man between 18 and 29 years old in good health. Sequencing was carried out using memory CD4+ T cells sorted from blood. Subset reported: CD45RA-negative fraction. This chain joins TRBV10-3 and TRBJ1-1, with a possible D match to TRBD1 (6 bases). CDR3 in amino acids: CATQQGENTEAFF. CDR3 in DNA: TGTGCCACCCAACAGGGAGAGAATACTGAAGCTTTCTTT.